This TCR beta chain comes out of a study of control samples from healthy donors and cancer patients. Clones were read by immunoSEQ multiplex PCR, and TCRdb kept only the in-frame ones, dropping some. The table lists about 34,000 clones, about 88% of them singletons, with about 1.6% in the top ten. The germline V gene encodes CDR1 SGHTA and CDR2 FQGNSA. The CDR3 length is 13 residues. The V and J ends lost 2 bases and 1 base respectively, with 6 bases between them. This chain joins TRBV7-2 and TRBJ2-7; D remains unclear. This receptor was obtained from a woman between 40 and 55 years old with lung cancer. Sequenced: PBMCs. CDR3 sequence reads: CASSLPVSYEQYF. Written as DNA, the CDR3 is TGTGCCAGCAGCTTACCGGTATCCTACGAGCAGTACTTC.